This entry lists 14 T cell receptor beta chains sequenced from one sample in a study of CD8 T cells in ankylosing spondylitis (TCRdb year 2017). The investigation overall reported the following: Blood from ankylosing spondylitis patients appeared to be characterized by a TCR beta motif made up of several highly homologous amino acid variants.

To prepare the library, 5' RACE was applied. The listed sequencing device is Illumina HiSeq 2500. Using fastp trimming at Q25 and MiXCR clonotype assembly, TCRdb reanalyzed the public sequencing data and kept in-frame beta chains. Entries that share a CDR3 protein sequence are merged under the most common genes and DNA. Here the sample has 800,000 to 900,000 distinct CDR3 sequences; 12% occur a single time. The ten biggest clones cover around 0.51% of the sample. For these receptors, no antigen is known. Sequenced sample: blood, either unsorted or a sorted T cell fraction (not recorded which). Receptors were obtained from a male donor with ankylosing spondylitis.

In this sample, this clonotype turned up a few times. The chain links TRBV30 to TRBJ2-1; no reliable D call. This CDR3 spans 11 amino acids. The ends were cut back, 0 bases at V and 7 bases at J, with 4 bases in the middle. CDR1 and CDR2 (germline): GTSNPN, SVGIG (reference sequence). The DNA of the CDR3 is TGTGCCTGGAGTGTACGTAATGAGCAGTTCTTC. This gives the protein CAWSVRNEQFF.

Only a few counts were recorded for this clonotype. This CDR3 is CASSTYGGTDTQYF. CDR3 sequence (DNA): TGTGCCAGCAGTACCTATGGAGGCACAGATACGCAGTATTTT. The chain carries TRBV12-3 or TRBV12-4 and TRBJ2-3; D is uncertain. This CDR3 has 14 residues. Deletions cut 5 bases from V and 1 base from J, with 10 bases between.

This clonotype was observed a handful of times. V is TRBV5-1 and J is TRBJ2-3; TRBD1 matches at 7 bases. Germline CDR1 reads SGHRS; CDR2 reads YFSETQ. V dropped 2 bases and J dropped 6; count of bases not matched to a gene: 6. The CDR3 runs to 14 residues. The CDR3 loop is CASSLQGYRDTQYF. The CDR3 DNA reads TGCGCCAGCAGCTTACAGGGGTACCGGGATACGCAGTATTTT.

This clonotype was seen a handful of times. The chain uses TRBV7-9 and TRBJ2-1; D gene unclear. The CDR3 sequence is 17 residues long. Trimming pared 6 bases from V and 0 bases from J, leaving 18 bases between. The V gene's germline CDR1 is SEHNR and CDR2 FQNEAQ (reference sequence). The CDR3 here is CASSHRKGSSSYNEQFF. The CDR3 DNA is TGTGCCAGCAGTCACCGGAAAGGCTCGAGCTCCTACAATGAGCAGTTCTTC.

The gene calls are TRBV11-2 and TRBJ1-1, with TRBD1 matching over 9 bases. This CDR3 has 13 residues. V trimming: 1 base; J trimming: 8 bases; junction bases outside the gene matches: 2. Per the germline V gene, CDR1 is SGHAT and CDR2 is FQNNGV. CDR3 sequence (DNA): TGTGCCAGCAGCTTAGGGACAGGGGACGAAGCTTTCTTT. Amino acid sequence: CASSLGTGDEAFF.

This chain joins TRBV18 and TRBJ2-1; no definite D call. In germline, CDR1 is KGHSH, CDR2 LQKENI. CDR3 length equals 17 residues. V was cut by 5 bases and J by 2 bases, with 19 bases left in between. CDR3 region: CASSSQLRASPYNEQFF. The CDR3 DNA reads TGTGCCAGCTCATCTCAACTCAGAGCATCCCCCTACAATGAGCAGTTCTTC.

The V and J genes are TRBV5-1 and TRBJ2-1; D unresolved. V lost 0 bases and J 11 bases, leaving 15 bases between the germline ends. Germline CDR1 reads SGHRS; CDR2 reads YFSETQ. The CDR3 contains 14 residues. The chain's CDR3 is CASSLEFLGAKQFF. DNA for the CDR3: TGCGCCAGCAGCTTGGAATTCTTGGGCGCGAAGCAGTTCTTC.

This clonotype was seen many times. This chain joins TRBV15 and TRBJ1-5; TRBD1 is a possible D gene (5 bases). The germline V and J ends were trimmed by 0 bases and 0 bases, with 9 bases remaining between them. Germline lookup yields CDR1 LNHNV and CDR2 YYDKDF (reference sequence). CDR3 length: 16 amino acids. The chain's CDR3 is CATSREGRASNQPQHF. CDR3 DNA sequence: TGTGCCACCAGCAGAGAAGGCAGGGCTAGCAATCAGCCCCAGCATTTT.

In this sample, this clonotype turned up a few times. The chain is built from TRBV12-3 or TRBV12-4 and TRBJ1-2; TRBD1 is a possible D gene (6 bases). The V gene lost 7 bases and the J gene lost 4 bases, with 19 bases spanning the gap. The CDR3 has 15 residues. CDR3 nucleotides: TGTGCCAGCAACCAACGGGGGCCTTTTGGCTATGGCTACACCTTC. Translating gives CASNQRGPFGYGYTF.

The rearrangement uses TRBV7-2 and TRBJ2-3; 8 bases are shared with TRBD1. Per the germline V gene, CDR1 is SGHTA and CDR2 is FQGNSA. The trim removed 1 base at V and 2 bases at J, leaving 5 bases unmatched. CDR3 length: 16 amino acids. CDR3 region: CASSLGWGQVTDTQYF. In nucleotides, the CDR3 is TGTGCCAGCAGCTTAGGTTGGGGACAGGTCACAGATACGCAGTATTTT.

This clonotype has more than one count but fewer than ten. The chain joins TRBV20-1 to TRBJ1-1; D possibly corresponds to TRBD1 (5 bases). The CDR3 is made up of 14 amino acids. The germline V and J ends were trimmed by 2 bases and 0 bases, with 10 bases remaining between them. The V gene's germline CDR1 is DFQATT and CDR2 SNEGSKA (reference sequence). The CDR3 nucleotides are TGCAGTGCTAGACTTGGACACTTGAACACTGAAGCTTTCTTT. This codes for CSARLGHLNTEAFF.

This clonotype was picked up many times. The DNA of the CDR3 is TGTGCCAGCAGCTCGTTGGCGTCCTACAATGAGCAGTTCTTC. As protein: CASSSLASYNEQFF. The chain uses TRBV7-2 and TRBJ2-1; D uncertain. V shed 4 bases and J shed 1 base, with 8 bases lying between them. The V gene's germline CDR1 is SGHTA and CDR2 FQGNSA. CDR3 length: 14 amino acids.

V and J are TRBV15 and TRBJ1-3, with D possibly being TRBD1 (5 bases). Germline V gives CDR1 LNHNV, CDR2 YYDKDF (reference sequence). V was shortened by 4 bases and J by 0 bases, with 10 bases between the two germline ends. The CDR3 is 15 residues long. The CDR3: CATSNNRFSGNTIYF. The CDR3 DNA follows: TGTGCCACCAGCAACAACAGGTTCTCTGGAAACACCATATATTTT.

This rearrangement joins TRBV19 to TRBJ1-4; perhaps TRBD1 as D (5 bases). V was cut by 7 bases and J by 5 bases, with 17 bases left in between. The CDR3 has 15 amino acids. Germline V gives CDR1 LNHDA, CDR2 SQIVND (reference sequence). Written as DNA, the CDR3 is TGTGCCAGTAATACGGGGCGCTGGGCGAATGAAAAACTGTTTTTT. As protein: CASNTGRWANEKLFF.